This passage covers 8 T cell receptor beta chains from one sample sequenced in a study of cytomegalovirus exposure and HLA in healthy donors. Both 60 Vbeta primers and 13 Jbeta primers went into the PCR. Some clones are missing from TCRdb's copy, which holds only in-frame ones; the method was immunoSEQ multiplex PCR. The sample comprises about 160,000 clones, roughly 82% of which are singletons, and approximately 11% rests with the top ten. Sequenced input: PBMCs. The receptors shown here come from a man in his fifties in good health and CMV-seropositive.

This clone came up once. The V call is TRBV2, the J call TRBJ1-3; a possible D gene is TRBD1 (5 bases). V shed 8 bases and J shed 3 bases, with 8 bases lying between them. The CDR3 extends over 12 amino acids. CDR1 is SNHLY, CDR2 FYNNEI, per germline. The CDR3 DNA is TGTGCCAGCCAGGGCCTTGGAAACACCATATATTTT. It specifies CASQGLGNTIYF.

The chain has TRBV5-1 and TRBJ2-7, with D perhaps matching TRBD2 (5 bases). V was trimmed by 4 bases and J by 2 bases, leaving 10 bases between them. The germline V gene has CDR1 SGHRS and CDR2 YFSETQ. This CDR3 spans 13 amino acids. The CDR3 spells CASSQDGTYEQYF. CDR3 coding DNA: TGCGCCAGCAGCCAGGACGGGACCTACGAGCAGTACTTC.

The rearrangement uses TRBV7-9 and TRBJ2-5, with a weak D call TRBD1 (6 bases). The last part of the DNA fits TRBJ2-7 better; the J call may be wrong. CDR3 length: 14 amino acids. Germline assignment: CDR1 SEHNR and CDR2 FQNEAQ (reference sequence). The CDR3 loop reads CASSLQQGPYEQYF. CDR3 DNA sequence: TGTGCCAGCAGCTTACAACAGGGCCCCTACGAGCAGTACTTC.

This chain joins TRBV30 and TRBJ2-7, with TRBD1 matching 7 bases. The CDR3 sequence is 14 residues long. From germline, CDR1 is GTSNPN and CDR2 SVGIG (reference sequence). V lost 2 bases, J lost 2 bases, and 6 bases stayed unmatched. CDR3 loop: CAWSRGQGAYEQYF. The CDR3 coding sequence is TGTGCCTGGAGTCGCGGGCAGGGGGCCTACGAGCAGTACTTC.

The rearrangement joins TRBV7-2 to TRBJ2-2, with D possibly being TRBD1 (6 bases). V lost 4 bases, J lost 4 bases, and 16 bases lay in between. CDR1 is SGHTA and CDR2 is FQGNSA in the germline V gene. The CDR3 is 16 amino acids. The CDR3 spells CASSSRLQGPTGELFF. The DNA for the CDR3 is TGTGCCAGCAGCTCCCGCCTTCAGGGGCCCACCGGGGAGCTGTTTTTT.

In this sample, this clone turned up a few times. The chain recombines TRBV28 with TRBJ2-7, with TRBD1 identical over 9 bases. Trimming took 8 bases from V and 5 from J; bases not matched to a gene: 10. The CDR3 sequence is 14 residues long. From germline, CDR1 is MDHEN and CDR2 SYDVKM. The CDR3 here is CASGGGTGHDEQYF. The CDR3 region has the DNA TGTGCCAGCGGGGGGGGGACAGGGCACGACGAGCAGTACTTC.

This chain links TRBV7-6 with TRBJ1-2, with D tentatively TRBD1 (5 bases). Deletions cut 2 bases from V and 5 bases from J, with 9 bases between. Germline V lookup: CDR1 SGHVS, CDR2 FNYEAQ. The CDR3 extends over 13 amino acids. CDR3 protein: CASSLMTAYGYTF. The CDR3 bases are TGTGCCAGCAGCTTAATGACAGCATATGGCTACACCTTC.

The chain recombines TRBV7-9 with TRBJ1-1; D is undetermined. This CDR3 comprises 14 residues. In germline, CDR1 is SEHNR, CDR2 FQNEAQ (reference sequence). The V gene lost 3 bases and the J gene lost 0 bases, with 8 bases spanning the gap. The CDR3 loop reads CASSFSEMNTEAFF. The CDR3 region has the DNA TGTGCCAGCAGCTTTAGCGAAATGAACACTGAAGCTTTCTTT. The full variable domain, its missing parts supplied by reference TRBV7-9 and TRBJ1-1, is DTGVSQNPRHKITKRGQNVTFRCDPISEHNRLYWYRQTLGQGPEFLTYFQNEAQLEKSRLLSDRFSAERPKGSFSTLEIQRTEQGDSAMYLCASSFSEMNTEAFFGQGTRLTVV.